Here is one T cell receptor beta chain with its context. The CDR3 consists of 17 residues. Trimming at V came to 0 bases and at J to 1 base, leaving 10 bases not matched to a gene. CDR1 is SQVTM and CDR2 is ANQGSEA in the germline V gene. These data belong to a study of blood T cell repertoires in COVID-19. Study at large: Samples representing acute and convalescent COVID-19 were sourced from the United States, Italy and Spain. From T cells, B-cell-depleted T cells, or PBMCs came the material, which was cDNA or gDNA.

Here immunoSEQ multiplex PCR was the method, and the copy in TCRdb shows in-frame clones only, minus some. The data contain under 150,000 clones, more than 75% of them singletons. Sequencing was done on a sample of peripheral blood. The origin of this receptor is a man in his 60s with acute or convalescent COVID-19. This chain uses TRBV29-1 with TRBJ2-5; TRBD2 aligns across 8 bases. CDR3 sequence (DNA): TGCAGCGTTGAAGATGTAGCGGGGTGGGGCTCCCAAGAGACCCAGTACTTC. It translates to CSVEDVAGWGSQETQYF.